The rows below give T cell receptor beta chains drawn from one sample of a study of blood T cell repertoires in COVID-19. Some clones are missing from TCRdb's copy, which holds only in-frame ones; the method was immunoSEQ multiplex PCR. Of about 240,000 clones listed, roughly 87% were seen once; the top ten hold 7.2%. Source material: peripheral blood. These receptors were obtained from a man aged 55 to 70 who had recovered from COVID-19. Both conserved end residues are part of each CDR3. Fields, in order: V gene, J gene, D gene, clone size, CDR3 DNA, CDR3 protein. D genes are given only for firm matches. The size field is filled for only some rows; it gives once, few, many or a size class.

TRBV19	TRBJ1-2	NA	NA	TGTGCCAGTACAACCCCCGACAGGTTCTATGGCTACACCTTC	CASTTPDRFYGYTF
TRBV5-1	TRBJ1-1	TRBD1	once	TGCGCCAGCAGGCGGACAGGGGATGAAGCTTTCTTT	CASRRTGDEAFF
TRBV3-1/TRBV3-2	TRBJ1-4	TRBD1	NA	TGTGCCAGCAGCCACGAGGGACAGATTAATGAAAAACTGTTTTTT	CASSHEGQINEKLFF
TRBV6-2/TRBV6-3	TRBJ2-5	NA	NA	TGTGCCAGCAGACCTGGGGGGGCTGGTGGGACCCAGTACTTC	CASRPGGAGGTQYF
TRBV12-3/TRBV12-4	TRBJ1-5	NA	NA	TGTGCCAGCAGTGGACAGCCCAATCAGCCCCAGCATTTT	CASSGQPNQPQHF
TRBV2	TRBJ1-5	NA	few	TGTGCCAGCAGCCACGGGGAGGGGGGTGTGGGCAATCAGCCCCAGCATTTT	CASSHGEGGVGNQPQHF
TRBV6-5	TRBJ1-6	NA	NA	TGTGCCAGCAGTTCTATAGGCAGGGGCTATAATTCACCCCTCCACTTT	CASSSIGRGYNSPLHF
TRBV5-1	TRBJ2-7	TRBD2	NA	TGCGCCAGCAGCTGGACGCTAGCGGGGGGGTCCTACGAGCAGTACTTC	CASSWTLAGGSYEQYF
TRBV5-1	TRBJ2-3	NA	NA	TGCGCCAGCAGCTTTAGTTTGGCGGAGTGGAATACGCAGTATTTT	CASSFSLAEWNTQYF
TRBV30	TRBJ1-6	TRBD1	NA	TGTGCCTGGAGCTTAAGGACAGGGGATTCACCCCTCCACTTT	CAWSLRTGDSPLHF
TRBV18	TRBJ1-1	NA	NA	TGTGCCAGCTCACCGACTAGCCTGAACACTGAAGCTTTCTTT	CASSPTSLNTEAFF
TRBV11-3	TRBJ1-1	NA	NA	TGTGCCAGCAGCTTTGGGGGGGACCGCACTGAAGCTTTCTTT	CASSFGGDRTEAFF
TRBV30	TRBJ2-7	TRBD1	NA	TGTGCCTGTAAAGGACAGGGACCCTACGAGCAGTACTTC	CACKGQGPYEQYF
TRBV29-1	TRBJ1-6	TRBD1	NA	TGCAGCGCCGCGACAGGGAGGAATTCACCCCTCCACTTT	CSAATGRNSPLHF
TRBV7-6	TRBJ2-7	NA	NA	TGTGCCAGCAGCAATGGACAGTCACTAGGACGTCCCTACGAGCAGTACTTC	CASSNGQSLGRPYEQYF
TRBV3-1/TRBV3-2	TRBJ2-1	TRBD1	NA	TGTGCCAGCAGCCAAACCCGGGCGACAGGGGTATCATACAATGAGCAGTTCTTC	CASSQTRATGVSYNEQFF
TRBV29-1	TRBJ2-2	NA	NA	TGCAGCGTTGTGCAGGGGATAACCGGGGAGCTGTTTTTT	CSVVQGITGELFF
TRBV24-1	TRBJ2-3	NA	NA	TGTGCCACCAGTGACTCAGTCTCCAGGAGGACAGATACGCAGTATTTT	CATSDSVSRRTDTQYF
TRBV18	TRBJ1-1	NA	once	TGTGCCAGCTCACCACGCCAGGGTTTCACTGAAGCTTTCTTT	CASSPRQGFTEAFF
TRBV29-1	TRBJ2-3	TRBD2	NA	TGCAGCGTTGAGAAGCGGGGGGTCGTAGATACGCAGTATTTT	CSVEKRGVVDTQYF
TRBV5-4	TRBJ2-7	NA	NA	TGTGCCAGCAGCCCGGACAGCCGAGCCTACGAGCAGTACTTC	CASSPDSRAYEQYF
TRBV18	TRBJ1-1	TRBD1	NA	TGTGCCAGCTCACCAACAGGGGGGACTGAAGCTTTCTTT	CASSPTGGTEAFF